The sequence of this T cell receptor (beta chain) was determined in a study of T cells after posttransplantation cyclophosphamide. V was shortened by 7 bases and J by 4 bases, with 17 bases between the two germline ends. Germline V gene lookup returns CDR1 LNHDA and CDR2 SQIVND (reference sequence). CDR3 length: 14 residues. As concerns this clone: Its antigen is as yet unknown.

Assay used: immunoSEQ multiplex PCR; TCRdb lists only in-frame clones, some missing. Here the sample spans approximately 3,300 clones, roughly 96% being singletons. Study outcomes and limitations: Tissue-infiltrating T cells from skin or gut overlapped little with blood T cells.

The sequence was obtained from a woman in her forties or fifties in good health and a related stem cell transplant donor. Sequencing used naive CD8+ T cells sorted from PBMCs. The chain joins TRBV19 to TRBJ2-7, with D tentatively TRBD2 (6 bases). CDR3 sequence: CASTPGGPSYEQYF. The CDR3 nucleotides are TGTGCCAGTACCCCAGGAGGGCCATCTTACGAGCAGTACTTC.